This passage covers 21 T cell receptor beta chains from one sample sequenced in a study of shared clonotypes between healthy human individuals. Assay used: immunoSEQ multiplex PCR; TCRdb lists only in-frame clones, some missing. The sample records some 2.4 million clones, 93% being singletons. Specimen: naive CD4+ T cells from PBMCs. The subset: CD45RA+ positively selected. These receptor sequences come from a man aged 18-30 years in good health. Some clones in this sample may be carry-over from other donors' samples.

This rearrangement joins TRBV29-1 to TRBJ1-2, with D possibly being TRBD1 (5 bases). The length of the CDR3 is 16 residues. With 3 bases removed from V and 1 base from J, the gap between germline ends came to 18 bases. The germline gives CDR1 SQVTM, CDR2 ANQGSEA. In DNA, the CDR3 is TGCAGCGTTGATGAGGCAGACAGAACTGTTAACTATGGCTACACCTTC. Its protein is CSVDEADRTVNYGYTF.

This chain connects TRBV10-3 to TRBJ2-1, with D possibly TRBD2 on 5 matching bases. V lost 7 bases to trimming and J lost 0 bases, with 10 bases between them. From germline, CDR1 is ENHRY and CDR2 SYGVKD. The CDR3 is 14 amino acids. The DNA of the CDR3 is TGTGCCATCATGCGAGGGAGCTCCTACAATGAGCAGTTCTTC. Residues: CAIMRGSSYNEQFF.

V and J are TRBV5-1 and TRBJ2-7; D possibly corresponds to TRBD2 (5 bases). The CDR3 runs to 13 residues. Germline V lookup: CDR1 SGHRS, CDR2 YFSETQ. Trimming shortened V by 1 base and J by 6 bases, and 11 bases separated the two germline ends. Here the CDR3 DNA reads TGCGCCAGCAGCTTGAAGTTGGACTCCGAGCAGTACTTC. Protein product: CASSLKLDSEQYF. Full variable domain (missing parts from reference TRBV5-1 and TRBJ2-7): KAGVTQTPRYLIKTRGQQVTLSCSPISGHRSVSWYQQTPGQGLQFLFEYFSETQRNKGNFPGRFSGRQFSNSRSEMNVSTLELGDSALYLCASSLKLDSEQYFGPGTRLTVT.

CDR3 nucleotides: TGTGCCAGCAGCTTAGATTCTAGCGGGATGGGGAATGAGCAGTTCTTC. Translated, it gives CASSLDSSGMGNEQFF. The chain carries TRBV7-6 and TRBJ2-1, with 9 bases matching TRBD2. V was clipped by 1 base and J by 7 bases; unmatched bases: 8. The CDR3 covers 16 residues. The germline V gene encodes CDR1 SGHVS and CDR2 FNYEAQ.

This sequence joins TRBV7-2 and TRBJ1-4, with a tentative D call TRBD1 (6 bases). Germline CDR1 reads SGHTA; CDR2 reads FQGNSA. The CDR3 spans 16 residues. The ends were cut back, 4 bases at V and 8 bases at J, with 20 bases in the middle. The CDR3 DNA is TGTGCCAGCAGCTCCCTGCCCGGGACATTCAAAGAAAAACTGTTTTTT. Translating it yields CASSSLPGTFKEKLFF.

The chain has TRBV6-5 and TRBJ2-5, with a possible D match to TRBD1 (6 bases). CDR1 is MNHEY, CDR2 SVGAGI, per germline. V was clipped by 6 bases and J by 6 bases, with 11 bases between them. The length of the CDR3 is 12 residues. CDR3: CASSQGTKTQYF. CDR3 in DNA: TGTGCCAGCAGCCAGGGGACGAAGACCCAGTACTTC.

As concerns this clone: At the DNA level, this CDR3 is encoded by other sequences in the same sample as well. The genes are TRBV27 and TRBJ2-3; D uncertain. This CDR3 spans 11 amino acids. Trimming left V 3 bases short and J 6 bases short, with 4 bases between. In germline, CDR1 is MNHEY, CDR2 SMNVEV (reference sequence). Written as DNA, the CDR3 is TGTGCCAGCAGTTTTAGGGATACGCAGTATTTT. Residues: CASSFRDTQYF.

The rearrangement links TRBV7-3 to TRBJ2-1, with 9 bases matching TRBD2. Germline CDR1 and CDR2: SGHTA and FQGTGA. The V and J ends lost 5 bases and 5 bases, in that order; junction bases with no gene match: 19. This CDR3 contains 19 residues. CDR3 coding DNA: TGTGCCAGCAGCCAAGGCCCGGTTAGCGGGAGTTCCGGAAACAATGAGCAGTTCTTC. It translates to CASSQGPVSGSSGNNEQFF.

This chain joins TRBV5-6 and TRBJ1-5; possible D gene TRBD1, 6 bases. CDR1 SGHDT and CDR2 YYEEEE come from the germline V gene. V lost 2 bases and J lost 3, with 9 bases in between. This CDR3 contains 14 residues. The CDR3 coding sequence is TGTGCCAGCAGCTTTAGGGGGGTCAATCAGCCCCAGCATTTT. Its translation: CASSFRGVNQPQHF.

This clone was counted once. The V gene is TRBV15, the J gene TRBJ1-1, with 7 bases matching TRBD1. Germline assignment: CDR1 LNHNV and CDR2 YYDKDF (reference sequence). The V and J ends lost 9 bases and 1 base, in that order; junction bases with no gene match: 5. The CDR3 spans 13 residues. The CDR3 sequence is CATKDRANTEAFF. In DNA form, the CDR3 reads TGTGCCACTAAAGACAGGGCGAACACTGAAGCTTTCTTT.

This clone was recorded only once. CDR3 protein: CASSQGLATYNEQFF. As DNA, the CDR3 is TGTGCCAGCAGCCAAGGACTAGCCACCTACAATGAGCAGTTCTTC. The V call is TRBV7-2, the J call TRBJ2-1; TRBD2 matches at 8 bases. The CDR3 runs to 15 residues. In germline, CDR1 is SGHTA, CDR2 FQGNSA. The V segment lost 5 bases and the J segment 2 bases; nucleotides outside the gene matches: 5.

In the case of this clone: Other DNA sequences in this sample translate to the same CDR3. The V call is TRBV5-1, the J call TRBJ2-5; unclear D gene. V lost 0 bases to trimming and J lost 5 bases, with 8 bases between them. Germline CDR1 is SGHRS and CDR2 is YFSETQ. The CDR3 extends over 13 amino acids. CDR3 in DNA: TGCGCCAGCAGCTTGGCCCCGAGGGAGACCCAGTACTTC. Its translation is CASSLAPRETQYF. The full variable domain, completed using reference TRBV5-1 and TRBJ2-5, is KAGVTQTPRYLIKTRGQQVTLSCSPISGHRSVSWYQQTPGQGLQFLFEYFSETQRNKGNFPGRFSGRQFSNSRSEMNVSTLELGDSALYLCASSLAPRETQYFGPGTRLLVL.

This clone has a handful of counts. CDR3 bases: TGTGCCATCGGACTAGCGGGGACCTACGAGCAGTACTTC. Protein: CAIGLAGTYEQYF. The chain employs TRBV10-3 and TRBJ2-7; 12 positions agree with TRBD2. The CDR3 loop spans 13 amino acids. The V and J ends lost 8 bases and 2 bases, in that order; junction bases with no gene match: 1. CDR1 and CDR2 from the germline V gene are ENHRY and SYGVKD.

The CDR3 loop reads CAWSILGRGNGYTF. In DNA, the CDR3 is TGTGCCTGGAGTATTCTAGGCAGGGGGAATGGCTACACCTTC. The chain has TRBV30 and TRBJ1-2; TRBD1 matches 7 bases. The CDR3 sequence is 14 residues long. With V trimmed by 2 bases and J by 6 bases, 9 bases remained unmatched. CDR1 and CDR2 (germline): GTSNPN, SVGIG (reference sequence).

The chain recombines TRBV28 with TRBJ2-1; D gene ambiguous. The CDR3 length is 14 residues. V shed 5 bases and J shed 4 bases, with 12 bases lying between them. CDR1 is MDHEN and CDR2 is SYDVKM in the germline V gene. CDR3 in amino acids: CASSHGPRYNEQFF. The CDR3 DNA is TGTGCCAGCAGTCACGGACCGCGTTACAATGAGCAGTTCTTC.

CDR3 nucleotide sequence: TGTGCCAGCAGCCCGTCGACAGGGCCCACTAACTATGGCTACACCTTC. This sequence encodes CASSPSTGPTNYGYTF. J is TRBJ1-2 and V is TRBV12-1; TRBD1 is taken as the D call from the table, unchecked against the DNA. TRBV12-1 is a known pseudogene. The CDR3 is 16 amino acids.

The V call is TRBV5-1, the J call TRBJ2-7, with D possibly being TRBD1 (5 bases). The CDR3 loop spans 18 amino acids. V shed 0 bases and J shed 2 bases, with 21 bases lying between them. Per the germline V gene, CDR1 is SGHRS and CDR2 is YFSETQ. CDR3 nucleotides: TGCGCCAGCAGCTTGGACGTTGGGGCTACTTGGGAAACCTACGAGCAGTACTTC. Amino acids: CASSLDVGATWETYEQYF.

The chain is built from TRBV2 and TRBJ2-4, with 8 bases that match TRBD2. The CDR3 is 17 residues long. Germline V gene data show CDR1 as SNHLY and CDR2 as FYNNEI. Trimming removed 6 bases from V and 1 base from J; junction bases left unmatched: 11. This chain's CDR3 is CASSGRSGMYAKNIQYF. The DNA of the CDR3 is TGTGCCAGCAGCGGACGTAGCGGGATGTATGCCAAAAACATTCAGTACTTC.

This clone was counted between two and nine times. The chain uses TRBV27 and TRBJ1-3; weak D call: TRBD1 (6 bases). Germline CDR1 and CDR2: MNHEY and SMNVEV (reference sequence). This CDR3 has 16 amino acids. V shed 2 bases and J shed 2 bases, with 13 bases lying between them. The chain's CDR3 is CASSLRGREPGNTIYF. For the CDR3, the DNA is TGTGCCAGCAGTTTACGGGGGCGAGAACCTGGAAACACCATATATTTT.

The gene calls are TRBV4-3 and TRBJ2-2; 7 nucleotides match TRBD1. This CDR3 has 15 amino acids. Per germline, CDR1 LGHNA and CDR2 YSLEER. Trimming at V came to 5 bases and at J to 4 bases, leaving 7 bases not matched to a gene. The CDR3 DNA follows: TGCGCCAGCAGCTTGGGACAGACACGCACCGGGGAGCTGTTTTTT. The encoded protein is CASSLGQTRTGELFF.

V and J are TRBV7-3 and TRBJ2-2; perhaps TRBD1 as D (5 bases). Germline-derived CDR1 and CDR2 are SGHTA and FQGTGA. This CDR3 has 14 amino acids. V was clipped by 5 bases and J by 5 bases, with 12 bases between them. Here the CDR3 reads CASSIRVWTGELFF. CDR3 nucleotide sequence: TGTGCCAGCAGCATCAGGGTTTGGACCGGGGAGCTGTTTTTT. The variable domain in full, completed from reference TRBV7-3 and TRBJ2-2, reads GAGVSQTPSNKVTEKGKYVELRCDPISGHTALYWYRQSLGQGPEFLIYFQGTGAADDSGLPNDRFFAVRPEGSVSTLKIQRTERGDSAVYLCASSIRVWTGELFFGEGSRLTVL.